Included here is one T cell receptor beta chain sequence, with context. Original data processing: Reference gene primer amplification gave estimated nucleated cell counts. Profiling relied on immunoSEQ multiplex PCR, and the TCRdb table lists in-frame clones only, not all of them. V and J calls and clone size are as listed in that table; D and trimming were resolved from the DNA. In the table there are under 400,000 clones, around 90% of which are singletons. CDR1 is SGHRS and CDR2 is YFSETQ in the germline V gene. V shed 3 bases and J 4 bases; nucleotides not matched to a gene: 5. This CDR3 has 14 amino acids. The record originates from a study of blood T cell repertoires in COVID-19. Study-wide background: Sites across the United States, Italy and Spain contributed samples from acute and convalescent COVID-19. Sources were T cells, B-cell-depleted T cells, or PBMCs; the material itself was cDNA or gDNA.

This rearrangement joins TRBV5-1 to TRBJ2-7; 9 bases are a match to TRBD2. Sequenced sample: peripheral blood. The source of this sequence is a woman aged 30 to 39 with COVID-19, enrolled during active disease. Here the CDR3 reads CASSSVAGAYEQYF. In nucleotides, the CDR3 is TGCGCCAGCAGCTCAGTAGCGGGAGCGTACGAGCAGTACTTC.